The clone carrying this TCR beta chain was counted between two and nine times. CDR3 size: 15 residues. Germline CDR1 and CDR2: SGHTA and FQGNSA. V shed 3 bases and J shed 2 bases, with 13 bases lying between them. TCRdb re-called the 5' RACE reads through MiXCR, storing one row per CDR3 protein. This sample yields around 92,000 distinct CDR3 sequences, of which less than 15% are seen a single time; under 50% belongs to the top ten. This sample is part of a study of spatial heterogeneity in lung cancer. Time point reported: sample taken at primary tumor resection. The source material was PBMCs, sampled at surgery. This TCR derives from a male donor with early-stage non-small cell lung cancer. The chain couples TRBV7-2 to TRBJ1-2, with D uncertain. CDR3 coding DNA: TGTGCCAGCAGCTTGCCGATAGACAAAAACTATGGCTACACCTTC. Its protein product is CASSLPIDKNYGYTF.